These 2 T cell receptor beta chains originate from one sample sequenced in a study of graft-versus-host responses after intestinal transplantation. Assay: immunoSEQ multiplex PCR; the TCRdb copy retains only in-frame clones and omits some. The table lists roughly 45,000 clones, approximately 94% of them singletons, with around 1.5% in the top ten. The specimen comprised PBMCs, sampled around 330 days after intestinal transplant. The source of these receptors is a human patient who received an intestinal transplant, so some T cells may come from the graft donor.

The gene calls are TRBV18 and TRBJ2-1; D is perhaps TRBD2 (6 bases). With 3 bases removed from V and 5 bases from J, the gap between germline ends came to 11 bases. Looked up from germline, CDR1 is KGHSH and CDR2 is LQKENI. This CDR3 contains 14 residues. This chain's CDR3 is CASSPPSVHNEQFF. The CDR3 region has the DNA TGTGCCAGCTCACCTCCTAGCGTACACAATGAGCAGTTCTTC.

This chain uses TRBV7-9 with TRBJ2-1; 8 positions agree with TRBD2. Per germline, CDR1 SEHNR and CDR2 FQNEAQ (reference sequence). The ends lost 2 bases at V and 3 bases at J; junction bases unmatched: 3. This CDR3 spans 15 amino acids. The CDR3 nucleotides are TGTGCCAGCAGCTTACGGACTAGCCTCTACAATGAGCAGTTCTTC. Amino acids: CASSLRTSLYNEQFF.